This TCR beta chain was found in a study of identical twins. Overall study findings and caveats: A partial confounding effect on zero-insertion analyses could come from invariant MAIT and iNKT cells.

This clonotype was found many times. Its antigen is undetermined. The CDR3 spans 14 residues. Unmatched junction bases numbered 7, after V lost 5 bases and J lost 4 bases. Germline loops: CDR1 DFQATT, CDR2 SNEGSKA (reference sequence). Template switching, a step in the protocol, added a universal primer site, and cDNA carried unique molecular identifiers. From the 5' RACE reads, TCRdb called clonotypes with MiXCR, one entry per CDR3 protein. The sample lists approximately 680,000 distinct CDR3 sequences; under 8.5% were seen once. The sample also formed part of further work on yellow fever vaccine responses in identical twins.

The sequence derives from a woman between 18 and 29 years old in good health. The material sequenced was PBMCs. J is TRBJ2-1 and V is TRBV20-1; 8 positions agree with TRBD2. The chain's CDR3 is CSAGGTSGYNEQFF. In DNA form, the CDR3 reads TGCAGTGCTGGGGGCACTAGCGGTTACAATGAGCAGTTCTTC.